These 18 T cell receptor beta chains share one sample of origin, sequenced in a study of blood T cell repertoires in COVID-19. Clones were sequenced by immunoSEQ multiplex PCR, and TCRdb holds only the in-frame ones, with some missing. Of some 270,000 clones in the sample, roughly nine tenths were seen once. Material for sequencing was peripheral blood. The receptors were gathered from a woman in her 40s who had recovered from COVID-19.

The chain has TRBV11-3 and TRBJ2-7, with D perhaps matching TRBD2 (6 bases). The germline V gene has CDR1 SGHNT and CDR2 YENEEA. The CDR3 runs 13 residues. The V gene lost 2 bases and the J gene lost 5 bases, with 10 bases spanning the gap. The CDR3, as DNA: TGTGCCAGCAGCTTATACTCGGGGGACGAGCAGTACGTC. Translated: CASSLYSGDEQYV.

The chain combines TRBV5-4 with TRBJ2-5, with D possibly matching TRBD1 (6 bases). V lost 0 bases to trimming and J lost 5 bases, with 14 bases between them. CDR1 and CDR2 (germline): SGHNT, YYREEE (reference sequence). The CDR3 consists of 15 residues. The CDR3 DNA sequence: TGTGCCAGCAGCTTGGAACAGGGCGACTGGGAGACCCAGTACTTC. Protein sequence: CASSLEQGDWETQYF. Combining the CDR3 with reference TRBV5-4 and TRBJ2-5 gives the whole variable domain ETGVTQSPTHLIKTRGQQVTLRCSSQSGHNTVSWYQQALGQGPQFIFQYYREEENGRGNFPPRFSGLQFPNYSSELNVNALELDDSALYLCASSLEQGDWETQYFGPGTRLLVL.

This sequence joins TRBV5-6 and TRBJ1-6; 10 nucleotides agree with TRBD1. This CDR3 contains 15 residues. Germline CDR1 reads SGHDT; CDR2 reads YYEEEE. V gave up 3 bases and J gave up 8 bases; unmatched junction bases: 5. The CDR3 loop is CASSWGDRGDSPLHF. CDR3 coding DNA: TGTGCCAGCAGCTGGGGGGACAGGGGAGATTCACCCCTCCACTTT.

This clone appeared a few times. The chain is built from TRBV4-1 and TRBJ1-4; 7 bases are a match to TRBD1. CDR3 length: 14 amino acids. With 4 bases clipped from V and 6 bases from J, the junction kept 5 bases outside the gene matches. Germline V gives CDR1 MGHRA, CDR2 YSYEKL. In DNA form, the CDR3 reads TGCGCCAGCAGCCTAAGACAGGGCTATGAAAAACTGTTTTTT. Translation: CASSLRQGYEKLFF.

The chain uses TRBV2 and TRBJ2-5; the D gene is possibly TRBD1 (6 bases). V was trimmed by 6 bases and J by 2 bases, leaving 19 bases between them. This CDR3 spans 16 amino acids. Per the germline V gene, CDR1 is SNHLY and CDR2 is FYNNEI. The CDR3 DNA sequence: TGTGCCAGCAGGGATGGGGGCTTGGGAATTCAAGAGACCCAGTACTTC. This sequence encodes CASRDGGLGIQETQYF.

The chain couples TRBV13 to TRBJ2-5; D remains ambiguous. Germline CDR1 and CDR2: PRHDT and FYEKMQ (reference sequence). The CDR3 is made up of 14 amino acids. Trimming shortened V by 6 bases and J by 3 bases, and 14 bases separated the two germline ends. Written as DNA, the CDR3 is TGTGCCAGCAGTTCGCGAGATGGAGAAGAGACCCAGTACTTC. Protein sequence: CASSSRDGEETQYF.

This rearrangement joins TRBV4-2 to TRBJ1-1; TRBD1 might be the D (5 bases). The ends were cut back, 7 bases at V and 1 base at J, with 13 bases in the middle. Looked up from germline, CDR1 is LGHNA and CDR2 is YNFKEQ. This CDR3 region has 14 residues. The CDR3 bases are TGTGCCAGCACGGGGGGGGGTAGGAACACTGAAGCTTTCTTT. This sequence encodes CASTGGGRNTEAFF.

This clone was detected only once. V gene TRBV20-1 combines with J gene TRBJ2-5; D perhaps matches TRBD2 (5 bases). Germline CDR1 and CDR2: DFQATT and SNEGSKA (reference sequence). V was shortened by 5 bases and J by 5 bases, with 9 bases between the two germline ends. The CDR3 extends over 11 amino acids. Written as DNA, the CDR3 is TGCAGTGCTCCTCGGAGGGAGACCCAGTACTTC. This codes for CSAPRRETQYF.

Worth noting for this clone: In the same sample, other DNA sequences code for this CDR3. The chain carries TRBV12-3 or TRBV12-4 and TRBJ1-2; maybe TRBD1 (5 bases). The CDR3 loop spans 13 amino acids. V lost 4 bases to trimming and J lost 2 bases, with 8 bases between them. Written as DNA, the CDR3 is TGTGCCAGCAGTTCGACAGCGAACTATGGCTACACCTTC. This sequence encodes CASSSTANYGYTF.

The chain links TRBV21-1 to TRBJ1-2; TRBD1 was called by the table and not checked on the DNA. TRBV21-1 is marked as a pseudogene. The CDR3 loop spans 13 amino acids. CDR3 in amino acids: CASSIDRGHGYTF. CDR3 DNA: TGTGCCAGCAGCATCGACAGGGGGCATGGCTACACCTTC.

This clone turned up a few times. The chain links TRBV28 to TRBJ1-5; TRBD1 is a possible D gene (6 bases). The CDR3 has 13 residues. V lost 3 bases, J lost 6 bases, and 9 bases lay in between. Per the germline V gene, CDR1 is MDHEN and CDR2 is SYDVKM. In DNA, the CDR3 is TGTGCCAGCAGTTTCATGGGGGCTCAGCCCCAGCATTTT. Its translation: CASSFMGAQPQHF.

The chain combines TRBV6-5 with TRBJ2-1, with D hard to call. The CDR3 has 13 amino acids. V gave up 0 bases and J gave up 4 bases, with 4 bases separating them. From germline, CDR1 is MNHEY and CDR2 SVGAGI. CDR3 loop: CASSYSRYNEQFF. Written as DNA, the CDR3 is TGTGCCAGCAGTTACTCGCGTTACAATGAGCAGTTCTTC.

The chain uses TRBV10-3 and TRBJ1-6; 7 nucleotides agree with TRBD1. The V and J ends lost 8 bases and 10 bases, in that order; junction bases with no gene match: 8. The CDR3 has 13 amino acids. Germline V gene data show CDR1 as ENHRY and CDR2 as SYGVKD. The CDR3 region has the DNA TGTGCCATCTCGAGGCAGGGGGAGTCACCCCTCCACTTT. As protein: CAISRQGESPLHF.

This clone was detected once. The V and J genes are TRBV6-6 and TRBJ2-1, with TRBD1 as a possible D gene (6 bases). Germline V gene lookup returns CDR1 MNHNY and CDR2 SVGAGI (reference sequence). This CDR3 is built from 15 residues. Trimming removed 7 bases at V and 6 bases at J, with 19 bases between. This chain's CDR3 is CASTPWDTYGNEQFF. The CDR3 nucleotides read TGTGCCAGCACCCCCTGGGACACATACGGCAATGAGCAGTTCTTC.

The V call is TRBV19, the J call TRBJ1-3; D remains ambiguous. Germline V lookup: CDR1 LNHDA, CDR2 SQIVND (reference sequence). V was clipped by 3 bases and J by 0 bases, with 9 bases between them. The CDR3 contains 15 residues. The CDR3 nucleotides are TGTGCCAGTAGTATGACGGGGAGCTCTGGAAACACCATATATTTT. Its protein product is CASSMTGSSGNTIYF.

The V call is TRBV2, the J call TRBJ1-1; 8 nucleotides line up with TRBD1. Germline V gene sequence: CDR1 SNHLY, CDR2 FYNNEI. V was pared by 3 bases and J by 6 bases, with 3 bases of the junction left unmatched. This CDR3 is built from 13 residues. CDR3 region: CASSDRGLAEAFF. CDR3 bases: TGTGCCAGCAGTGACAGGGGGCTCGCTGAAGCTTTCTTT.

The chain carries TRBV15 and TRBJ1-4; 8 nucleotides line up with TRBD1. Trimming cost V 2 bases and J 6 bases; bases outside gene matches: 8. Germline CDR1 and CDR2: LNHNV and YYDKDF (reference sequence). The CDR3 totals 16 residues. The DNA for the CDR3 is TGTGCCACCAGCAGAACCCTACAGGGGGGGGATGAAAAACTGTTTTTT. Residues: CATSRTLQGGDEKLFF.

The CDR3 coding sequence is TGCGCCAGCAGCCAAGAGGAATGGACAAGGAGCTCTGGGGCCAACGTCCTGACTTTC. Residues: CASSQEEWTRSSGANVLTF. The rearrangement links TRBV4-1 to TRBJ2-6; TRBD1 might be the D (5 bases). Trimming took off 0 bases at V and 0 bases at J, with 15 bases between the two ends. The length of the CDR3 is 19 residues. CDR1 is MGHRA, CDR2 YSYEKL, per germline.